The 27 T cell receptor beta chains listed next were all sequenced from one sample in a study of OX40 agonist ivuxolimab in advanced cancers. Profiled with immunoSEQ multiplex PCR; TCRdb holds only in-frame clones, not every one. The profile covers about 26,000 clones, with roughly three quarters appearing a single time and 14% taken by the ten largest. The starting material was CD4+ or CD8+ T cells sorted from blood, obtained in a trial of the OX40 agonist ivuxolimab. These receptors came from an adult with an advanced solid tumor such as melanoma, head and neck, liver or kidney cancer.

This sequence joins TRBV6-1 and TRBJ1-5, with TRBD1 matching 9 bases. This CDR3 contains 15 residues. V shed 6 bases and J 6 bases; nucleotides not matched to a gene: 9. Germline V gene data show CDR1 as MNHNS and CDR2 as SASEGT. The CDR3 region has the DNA TGTGCCAGCAGGGCCGGGACAGGGTTGGGTCAGCCCCAGCATTTT. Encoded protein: CASRAGTGLGQPQHF.

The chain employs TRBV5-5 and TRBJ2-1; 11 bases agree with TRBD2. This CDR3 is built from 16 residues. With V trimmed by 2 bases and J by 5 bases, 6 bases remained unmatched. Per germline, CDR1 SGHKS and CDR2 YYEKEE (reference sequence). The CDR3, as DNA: TGTGCCAGCAGCTTTAACCCGACTAGCGGGAACAATGAGCAGTTCTTC. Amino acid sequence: CASSFNPTSGNNEQFF.

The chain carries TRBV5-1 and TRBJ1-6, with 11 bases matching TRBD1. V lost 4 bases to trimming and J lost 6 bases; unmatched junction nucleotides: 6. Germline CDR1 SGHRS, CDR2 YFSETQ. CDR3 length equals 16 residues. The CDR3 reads CASSGGTGGLNSPLHF. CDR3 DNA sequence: TGCGCCAGCAGCGGTGGGACAGGGGGGCTTAATTCACCCCTCCACTTT.

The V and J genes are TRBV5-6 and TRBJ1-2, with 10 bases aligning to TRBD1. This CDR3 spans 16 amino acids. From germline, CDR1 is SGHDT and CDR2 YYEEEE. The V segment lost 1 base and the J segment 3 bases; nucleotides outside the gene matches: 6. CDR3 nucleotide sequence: TGTGCCAGCAGCTTGAGGGGGACAGGGGTTGACTATGGCTACACCTTC. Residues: CASSLRGTGVDYGYTF.

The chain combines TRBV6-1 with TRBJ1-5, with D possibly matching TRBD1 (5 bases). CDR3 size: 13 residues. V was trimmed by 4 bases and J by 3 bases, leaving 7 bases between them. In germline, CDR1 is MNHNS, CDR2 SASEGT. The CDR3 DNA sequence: TGTGCCAGCAGTGGAGGGGTCAATCAGCCCCAGCATTTT. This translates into CASSGGVNQPQHF.

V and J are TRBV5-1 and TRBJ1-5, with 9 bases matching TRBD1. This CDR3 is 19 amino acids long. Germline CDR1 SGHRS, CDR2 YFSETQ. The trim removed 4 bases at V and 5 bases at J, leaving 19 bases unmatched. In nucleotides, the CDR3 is TGCGCCAGCAGCATTCGATCCACTCACAGGGGGCCAACGGATCAGCCCCAGCATTTT. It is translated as CASSIRSTHRGPTDQPQHF.

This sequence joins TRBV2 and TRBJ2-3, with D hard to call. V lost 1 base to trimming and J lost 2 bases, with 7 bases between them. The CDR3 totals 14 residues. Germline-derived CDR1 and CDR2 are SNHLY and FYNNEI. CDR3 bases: TGTGCCAGCAGTGAAGGAATGACCACAGATACGCAGTATTTT. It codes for CASSEGMTTDTQYF.

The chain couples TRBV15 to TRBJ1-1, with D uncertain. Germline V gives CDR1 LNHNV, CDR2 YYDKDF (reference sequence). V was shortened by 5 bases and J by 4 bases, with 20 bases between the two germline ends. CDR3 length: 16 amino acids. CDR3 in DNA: TGTGCCACCAGCCCGCGCGGGCTAAAATGGGGCACTGAAGCTTTCTTT. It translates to CATSPRGLKWGTEAFF.

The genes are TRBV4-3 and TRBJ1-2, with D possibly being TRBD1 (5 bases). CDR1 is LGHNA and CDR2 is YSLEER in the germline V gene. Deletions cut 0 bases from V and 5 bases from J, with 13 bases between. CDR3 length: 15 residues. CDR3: CASSQEYRTGYGYTF. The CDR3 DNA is TGCGCCAGCAGCCAAGAATACAGGACCGGTTATGGCTACACCTTC.

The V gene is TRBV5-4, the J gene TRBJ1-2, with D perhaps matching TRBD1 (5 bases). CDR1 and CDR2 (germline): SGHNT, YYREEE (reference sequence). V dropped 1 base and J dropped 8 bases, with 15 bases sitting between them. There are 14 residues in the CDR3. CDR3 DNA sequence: TGTGCCAGCAGCTTGTTCTCTATGGGGCAAGGCTACACCTTC. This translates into CASSLFSMGQGYTF.

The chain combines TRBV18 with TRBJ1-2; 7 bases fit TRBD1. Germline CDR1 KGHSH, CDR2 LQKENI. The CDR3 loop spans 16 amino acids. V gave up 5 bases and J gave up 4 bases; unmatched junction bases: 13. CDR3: CASSEDRAPVVYGYTF. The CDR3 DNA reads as TGTGCCAGCTCAGAAGACAGGGCTCCCGTGGTCTATGGCTACACCTTC.

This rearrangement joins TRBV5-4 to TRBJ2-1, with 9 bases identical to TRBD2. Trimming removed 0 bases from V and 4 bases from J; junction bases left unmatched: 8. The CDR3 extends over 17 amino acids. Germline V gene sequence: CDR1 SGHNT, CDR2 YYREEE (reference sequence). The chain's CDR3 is CASSLDGALAGYNEQFF. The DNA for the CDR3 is TGTGCCAGCAGCTTGGACGGGGCCCTAGCGGGGTACAATGAGCAGTTCTTC.

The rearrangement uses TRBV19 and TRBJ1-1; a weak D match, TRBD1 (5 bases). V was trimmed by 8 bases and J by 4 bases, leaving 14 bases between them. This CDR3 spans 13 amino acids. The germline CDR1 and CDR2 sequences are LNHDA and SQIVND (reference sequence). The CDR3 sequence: CASGYLTGTEAFF. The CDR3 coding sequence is TGTGCCAGTGGGTATCTCACAGGCACTGAAGCTTTCTTT.

This CDR3 reads CASSAGQGLWGTDTQYF. The CDR3, as DNA: TGTGCCAGCAGTGCGGGACAGGGACTTTGGGGCACAGATACGCAGTATTTT. The J gene is TRBJ2-3, the V gene TRBV6-1, with TRBD1 matching over 9 bases. V gave up 4 bases and J gave up 1 base; unmatched junction bases: 9. This CDR3 comprises 17 residues. CDR1 is MNHNS and CDR2 is SASEGT in the germline V gene.

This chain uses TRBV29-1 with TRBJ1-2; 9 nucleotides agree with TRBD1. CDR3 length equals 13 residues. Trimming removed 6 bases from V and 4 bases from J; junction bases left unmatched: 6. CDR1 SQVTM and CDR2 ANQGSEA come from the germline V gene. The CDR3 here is CSVTGGRAYGYTF. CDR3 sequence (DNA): TGCAGCGTGACAGGGGGTAGGGCCTATGGCTACACCTTC.

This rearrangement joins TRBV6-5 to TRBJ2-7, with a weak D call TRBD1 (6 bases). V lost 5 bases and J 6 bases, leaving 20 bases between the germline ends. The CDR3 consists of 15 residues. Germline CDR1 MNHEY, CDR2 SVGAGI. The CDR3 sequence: CASSRSTGVVSEQYF. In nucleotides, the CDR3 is TGTGCCAGCAGTCGATCGACAGGAGTGGTGAGCGAGCAGTACTTC.

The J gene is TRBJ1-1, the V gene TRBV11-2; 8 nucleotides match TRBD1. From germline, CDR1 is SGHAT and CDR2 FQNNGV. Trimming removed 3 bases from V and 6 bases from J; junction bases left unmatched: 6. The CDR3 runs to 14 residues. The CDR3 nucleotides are TGTGCCAGCAGCTTCTTCACGGGACAGGCTGAAGCTTTCTTT. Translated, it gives CASSFFTGQAEAFF.

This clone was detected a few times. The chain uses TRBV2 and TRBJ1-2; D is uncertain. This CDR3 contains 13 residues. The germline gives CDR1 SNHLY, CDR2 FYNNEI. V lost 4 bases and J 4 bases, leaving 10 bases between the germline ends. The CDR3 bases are TGTGCCAGCAGTGCCGGGCCGCTCTATGGCTACACCTTC. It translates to CASSAGPLYGYTF. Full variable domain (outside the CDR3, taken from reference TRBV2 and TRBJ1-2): EPEVTQTPSHQVTQMGQEVILRCVPISNHLYFYWYRQILGQKVEFLVSFYNNEISEKSEIFDDQFSVERPDGSNFTLKIRSTKLEDSAMYFCASSAGPLYGYTFGSGTRLTVV.

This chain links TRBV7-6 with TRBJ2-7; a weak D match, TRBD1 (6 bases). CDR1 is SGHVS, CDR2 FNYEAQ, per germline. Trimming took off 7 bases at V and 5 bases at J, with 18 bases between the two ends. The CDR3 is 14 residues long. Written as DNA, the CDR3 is TGTGCCAGCACCGTTTGGCCAGGGGATAACGAGCAGTACTTC. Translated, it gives CASTVWPGDNEQYF.

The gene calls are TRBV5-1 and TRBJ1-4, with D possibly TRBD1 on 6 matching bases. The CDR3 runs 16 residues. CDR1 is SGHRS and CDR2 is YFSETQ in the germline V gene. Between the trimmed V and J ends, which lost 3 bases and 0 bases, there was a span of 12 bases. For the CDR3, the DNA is TGCGCCAGCAGCTATGGGGGGGCAGCAACTAATGAAAAACTGTTTTTT. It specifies CASSYGGAATNEKLFF.

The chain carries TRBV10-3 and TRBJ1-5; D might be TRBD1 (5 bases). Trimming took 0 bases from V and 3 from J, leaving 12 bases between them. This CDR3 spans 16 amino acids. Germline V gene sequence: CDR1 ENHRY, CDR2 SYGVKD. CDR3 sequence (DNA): TGTGCCATCAGTGAGTCGCAAGGGGCTGCCAATCAGCCCCAGCATTTT. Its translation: CAISESQGAANQPQHF.

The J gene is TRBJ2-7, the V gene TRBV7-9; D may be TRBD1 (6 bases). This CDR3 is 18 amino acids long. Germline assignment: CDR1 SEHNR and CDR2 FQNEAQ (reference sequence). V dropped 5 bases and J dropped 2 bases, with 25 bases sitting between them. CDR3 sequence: CASSPFHWGPPPTYEQYF. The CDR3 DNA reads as TGTGCCAGCAGCCCCTTTCATTGGGGGCCCCCCCCTACCTACGAGCAGTACTTC. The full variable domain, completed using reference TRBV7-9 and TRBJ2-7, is DTGVSQNPRHKITKRGQNVTFRCDPISEHNRLYWYRQTLGQGPEFLTYFQNEAQLEKSRLLSDRFSAERPKGSFSTLEIQRTEQGDSAMYLCASSPFHWGPPPTYEQYFGPGTRLTVT.

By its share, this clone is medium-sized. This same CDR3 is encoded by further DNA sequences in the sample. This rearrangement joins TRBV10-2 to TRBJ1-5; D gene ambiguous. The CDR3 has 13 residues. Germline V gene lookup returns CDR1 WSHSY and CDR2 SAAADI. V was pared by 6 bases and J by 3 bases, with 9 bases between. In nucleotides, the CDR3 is TGCGCCAGCAGCGAGGGAAACAATCAGCCCCAGCATTTT. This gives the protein CASSEGNNQPQHF.

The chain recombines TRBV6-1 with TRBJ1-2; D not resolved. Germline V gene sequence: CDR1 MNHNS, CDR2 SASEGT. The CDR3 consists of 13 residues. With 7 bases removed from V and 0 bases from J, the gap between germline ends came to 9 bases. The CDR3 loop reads CASNYRANYGYTF. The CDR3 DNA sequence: TGTGCCAGCAATTACAGAGCTAACTATGGCTACACCTTC.

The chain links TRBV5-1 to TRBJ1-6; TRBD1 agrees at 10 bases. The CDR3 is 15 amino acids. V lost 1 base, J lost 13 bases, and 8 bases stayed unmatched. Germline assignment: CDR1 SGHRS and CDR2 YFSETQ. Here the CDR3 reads CASSLTGTGDLPLHF. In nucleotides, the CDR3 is TGCGCCAGCAGCTTGACAGGGACAGGGGATCTGCCCCTCCACTTT.

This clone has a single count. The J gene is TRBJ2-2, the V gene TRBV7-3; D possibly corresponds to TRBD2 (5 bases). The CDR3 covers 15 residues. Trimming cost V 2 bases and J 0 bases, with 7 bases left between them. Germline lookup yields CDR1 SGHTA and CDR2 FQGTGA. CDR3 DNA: TGTGCCAGCAGCTTATCGGGGTCGAACACCGGGGAGCTGTTTTTT. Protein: CASSLSGSNTGELFF.

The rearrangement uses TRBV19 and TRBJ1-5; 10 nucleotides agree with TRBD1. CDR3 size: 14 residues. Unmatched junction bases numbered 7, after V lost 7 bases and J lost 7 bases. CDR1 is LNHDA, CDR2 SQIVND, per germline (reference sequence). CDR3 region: CASKPRTGGQPQHF. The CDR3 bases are TGTGCCAGTAAGCCGCGGACAGGGGGGCAGCCCCAGCATTTT.